This entry is about one TCR beta chain. Its antigen target is currently unknown. The record has no base qualities; no much larger clone is one base away. This entry is derived from a study of graft-versus-host responses after intestinal transplantation (dated by TCRdb to the early 2020s). With respect to the entire study: The transplants that recipients got were multivisceral, liver-intestinal, or isolated intestinal. Graft-versus-host and host-versus-graft alloreactive T cell clones were tracked in the graft, circulation and bone marrow after intestinal transplantation using bulk TCR-beta CDR3 sequencing. Alloreactive clones were identified by sequencing pre-transplant mixed lymphocyte reaction products and comparing these products with unstimulated pre-transplant donor and recipient T cells. The cohort enrolled 20 to 30 intestinal transplant recipients, one of whom was a retransplant, and a few patients without pretransplant specimens were excluded. Donor T cell macrochimerism was defined as a peak of at least 4% donor T cells among recipient peripheral blood mononuclear cells. All recipients received anti-thymocyte globulin induction followed by maintenance tacrolimus and steroids for around three years. Rather than being sequenced by the commercial service, samples from three later patients were sequenced in-house on an Illumina MiSeq and processed with MiXCR. Here is what the overall study found, with its caveats: Early after transplant, peak levels of circulating GvH clones were associated with declines in HvG clones. GvH clones were found in recipient bone marrow, and some of the GvH clones appeared earlier in ileal mucosa or blood, which is consistent with an intestinal mucosal origin. Conclusions were limited by the relatively low number and heterogeneity of intestinal transplant patients. Patients with donor T cell macrochimerism had high GvH to HvG T cell clonal ratios in their allografts.

V sheds 1 base and J sheds 7 bases, leaving 14 bases between their ends. Measured from the cysteine to the phenylalanine, the CDR3 is 14 residues long. The only DNA kept is the CDR3, 42 bases in frame from the first base. Based on the germline V gene, the CDR1 and CDR2 sequences are SGHAT and FQNNGV. Libraries were built with the immunoSEQ multiplex PCR assay. For most patients, genomic DNA was subjected to high-throughput TCR-beta CDR3 sequencing by Adaptive Biotechnologies. As for the original processing: Adaptive's ImmunoSEQ software was the source of the TCR sequencing data for about 17 patients, while a few other patients were processed with MiXCR and VDJtools. CDR3 nucleotide sequences shared between donor and recipient were removed because the origin of such sequences could not be assigned. At least 2-fold expansion over unstimulated cells and a minimum CFSE-low frequency of 0.002% (template counts) or 0.001% (read counts) were required for clones to be classified as alloreactive. Mappable clones were those detected in sequenced pre-transplant spleen, lymph node, or MLR CFSE-low populations of the donor or recipient. Cumulative frequency of alloreactive clones was calculated as a percentage of all sequences weighted by copy number. Imported from immuneACCESS, the table was reduced by TCRdb to in-frame sequences with V and J called. These copies leave out some clones; in studies compared against another copy, an unresolved V gene accounts for under half, and the cause of the remainder is not known. V and J calls and clone size are copied from that table; D and trimming were computed from the DNA. The sample table holds about 39,000 clones, of which around 92% were seen once. Approximately 6.9% of the sample rests with the top ten.

Blood samples were collected up to 4 times in the first month after transplant and then at least monthly when available. This TCR was recovered from a human patient who received an intestinal transplant, so some T cells may come from the graft donor. This specimen consisted of PBMCs, obtained roughly 270 days after transplant. The chain is assembled from TRBV11-2 and TRBJ2-7, and TRBD1 may be the D gene, going by 5 matching bases. The CDR3 here reads CASSLVVEPGEQYF. The base sequence is TGTGCCAGCAGCTTAGTAGTGGAGCCAGGGGAGCAGTACTTC.